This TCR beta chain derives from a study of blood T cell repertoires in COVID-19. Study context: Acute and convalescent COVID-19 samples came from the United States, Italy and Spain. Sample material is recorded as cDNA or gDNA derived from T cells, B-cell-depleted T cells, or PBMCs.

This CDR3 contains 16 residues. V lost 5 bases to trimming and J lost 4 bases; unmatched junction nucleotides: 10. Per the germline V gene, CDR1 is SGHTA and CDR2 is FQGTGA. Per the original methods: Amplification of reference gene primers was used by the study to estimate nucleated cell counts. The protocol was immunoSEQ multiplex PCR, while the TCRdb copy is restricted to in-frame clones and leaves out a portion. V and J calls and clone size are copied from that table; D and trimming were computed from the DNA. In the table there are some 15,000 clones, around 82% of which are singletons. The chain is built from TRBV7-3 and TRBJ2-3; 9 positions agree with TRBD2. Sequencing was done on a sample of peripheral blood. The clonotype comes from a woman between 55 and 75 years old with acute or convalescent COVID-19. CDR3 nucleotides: TGTGCCAGCAGCCCGCGTGGGCGGGGGGGCGCAGATACGCAGTATTTT. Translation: CASSPRGRGGADTQYF.